The source of this TCR beta chain is a study of T cell responses to AZD1222 COVID-19 vaccine. Study-level findings and limits: White British donors predominated, females outnumbered males, and clonal diversity was possibly underestimated. Close to half of spike-specific TCRs reportedly recognize unmutated variant regions.

Here immunoSEQ multiplex PCR was the method, and the copy in TCRdb shows in-frame clones only, minus some. The table includes some 99,000 clones, approximately 88% detected once. The CDR3 is made up of 13 amino acids. With 8 bases removed from V and 2 bases from J, the gap between germline ends came to 13 bases. Germline CDR1 is SNHLY and CDR2 is FYNNEI. About this clone: Its antigen is not identified.

The chain employs TRBV2 and TRBJ2-7; unclear D gene. The origin of this receptor is an adult who received the AZD1222 COVID-19 vaccine. The starting material was peripheral blood, obtained 28 days after the second AZD1222 dose. The CDR3, as DNA: TGTGCCAGCGTTGGACGTAACACCTACGAGCAGTACTTC. As protein: CASVGRNTYEQYF.